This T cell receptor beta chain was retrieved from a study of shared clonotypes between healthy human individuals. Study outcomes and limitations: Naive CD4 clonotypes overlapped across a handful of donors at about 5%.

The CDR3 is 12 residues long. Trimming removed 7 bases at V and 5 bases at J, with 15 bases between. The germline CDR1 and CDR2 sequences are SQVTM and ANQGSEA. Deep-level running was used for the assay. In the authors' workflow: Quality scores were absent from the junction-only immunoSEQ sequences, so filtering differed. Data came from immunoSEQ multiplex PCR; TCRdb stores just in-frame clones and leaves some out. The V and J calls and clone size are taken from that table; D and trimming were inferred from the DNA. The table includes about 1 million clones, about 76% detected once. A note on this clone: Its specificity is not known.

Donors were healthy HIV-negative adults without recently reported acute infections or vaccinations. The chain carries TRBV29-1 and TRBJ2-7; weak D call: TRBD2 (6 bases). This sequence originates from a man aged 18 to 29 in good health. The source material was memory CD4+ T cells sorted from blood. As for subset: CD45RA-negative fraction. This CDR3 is CSASAGRDEQYF. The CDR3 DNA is TGCAGCGCAAGCGCGGGACGTGACGAGCAGTACTTC.